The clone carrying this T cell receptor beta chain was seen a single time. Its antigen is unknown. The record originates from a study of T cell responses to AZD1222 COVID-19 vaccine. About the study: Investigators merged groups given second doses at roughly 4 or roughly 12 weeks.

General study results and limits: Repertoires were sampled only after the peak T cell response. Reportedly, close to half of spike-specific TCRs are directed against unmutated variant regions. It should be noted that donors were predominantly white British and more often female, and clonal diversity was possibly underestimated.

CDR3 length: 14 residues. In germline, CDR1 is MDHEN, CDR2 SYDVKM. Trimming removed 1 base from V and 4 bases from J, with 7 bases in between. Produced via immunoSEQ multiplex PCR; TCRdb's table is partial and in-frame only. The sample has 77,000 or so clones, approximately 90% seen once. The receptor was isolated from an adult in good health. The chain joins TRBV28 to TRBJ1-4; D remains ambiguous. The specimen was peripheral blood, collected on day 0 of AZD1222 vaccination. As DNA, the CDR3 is TGTGCCAGCAGTTTATCCCCCCGTAATGAAAAACTGTTTTTT. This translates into CASSLSPRNEKLFF.